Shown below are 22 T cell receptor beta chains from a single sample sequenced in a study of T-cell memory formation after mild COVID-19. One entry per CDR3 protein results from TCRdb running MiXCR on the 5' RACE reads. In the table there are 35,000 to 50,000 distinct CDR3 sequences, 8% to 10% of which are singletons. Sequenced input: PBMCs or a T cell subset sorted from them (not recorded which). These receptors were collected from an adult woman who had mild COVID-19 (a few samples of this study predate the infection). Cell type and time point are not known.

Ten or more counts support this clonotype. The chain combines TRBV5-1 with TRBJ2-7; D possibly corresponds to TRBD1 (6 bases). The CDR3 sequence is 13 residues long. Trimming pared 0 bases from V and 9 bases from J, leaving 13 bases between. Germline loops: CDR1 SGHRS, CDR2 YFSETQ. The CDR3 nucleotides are TGCGCCAGCAGCTTGGAACAGGGAAGGAGGCAGTACTTC. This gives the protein CASSLEQGRRQYF. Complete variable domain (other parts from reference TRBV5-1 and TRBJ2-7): KAGVTQTPRYLIKTRGQQVTLSCSPISGHRSVSWYQQTPGQGLQFLFEYFSETQRNKGNFPGRFSGRQFSNSRSEMNVSTLELGDSALYLCASSLEQGRRQYFGPGTRLTVT.

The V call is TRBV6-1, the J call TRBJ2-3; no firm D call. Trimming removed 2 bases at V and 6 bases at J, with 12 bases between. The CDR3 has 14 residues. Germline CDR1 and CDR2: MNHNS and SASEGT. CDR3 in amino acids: CASSEPMVPDTQYF. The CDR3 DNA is TGTGCCAGCAGTGAACCGATGGTCCCGGATACGCAGTATTTT.

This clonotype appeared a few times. The CDR3 region is CASSSRASNTIYF. In DNA, the CDR3 is TGTGCCAGCAGCTCGCGGGCTTCAAACACCATATATTTT. This chain uses TRBV9 with TRBJ1-3, with D unresolved. This CDR3 contains 13 residues. Per germline, CDR1 SGDLS and CDR2 YYNGEE. Trimming left V 4 bases short and J 6 bases short, with 11 bases between. Filled out from reference TRBV9 and TRBJ1-3, the complete variable domain reads DSGVTQTPKHLITATGQRVTLRCSPRSGDLSVYWYQQSLDQGLQFLIQYYNGEERAKGNILERFSAQQFPDLHSELNLSSLELGDSALYFCASSSRASNTIYFGEGSWLTVV.

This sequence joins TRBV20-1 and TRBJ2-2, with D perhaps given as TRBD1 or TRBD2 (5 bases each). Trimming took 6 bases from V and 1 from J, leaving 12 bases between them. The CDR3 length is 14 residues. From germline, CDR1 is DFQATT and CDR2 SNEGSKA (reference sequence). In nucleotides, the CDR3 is TGCAGTGCAACGGGACGGAGGAACACCGGGGAGCTGTTTTTT. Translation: CSATGRRNTGELFF.

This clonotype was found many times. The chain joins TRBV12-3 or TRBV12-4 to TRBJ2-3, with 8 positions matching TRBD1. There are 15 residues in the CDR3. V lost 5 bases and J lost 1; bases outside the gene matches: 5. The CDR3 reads CASSQQGVGTDTQYF. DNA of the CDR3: TGTGCCAGCAGTCAACAGGGGGTGGGCACAGATACGCAGTATTTT.

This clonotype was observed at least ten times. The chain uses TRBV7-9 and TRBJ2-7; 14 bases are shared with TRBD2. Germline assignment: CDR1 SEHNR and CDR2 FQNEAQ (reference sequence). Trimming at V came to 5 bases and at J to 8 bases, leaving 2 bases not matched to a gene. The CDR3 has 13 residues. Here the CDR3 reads CASSGTSGSKQYF. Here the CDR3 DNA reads TGTGCCAGCAGCGGGACTAGCGGGAGCAAGCAGTACTTC.

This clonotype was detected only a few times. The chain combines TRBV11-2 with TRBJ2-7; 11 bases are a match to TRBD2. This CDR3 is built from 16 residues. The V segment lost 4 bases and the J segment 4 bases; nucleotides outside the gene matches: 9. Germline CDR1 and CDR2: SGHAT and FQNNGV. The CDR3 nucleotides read TGTGCCAGCAGCTCACAAGGGACTAGCGGTATTTACGAGCAGTACTTC. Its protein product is CASSSQGTSGIYEQYF.

The CDR3 DNA follows: TGTGCCAGCAGTTACGACTGGGCGAATTCACCCCTCCACTTT. Translating it yields CASSYDWANSPLHF. This chain links TRBV6-6 with TRBJ1-6; D not resolved. V lost 2 bases to trimming and J lost 7 bases, with 9 bases between them. The CDR3 totals 14 residues. CDR1 and CDR2 (germline): MNHNY, SVGAGI (reference sequence).

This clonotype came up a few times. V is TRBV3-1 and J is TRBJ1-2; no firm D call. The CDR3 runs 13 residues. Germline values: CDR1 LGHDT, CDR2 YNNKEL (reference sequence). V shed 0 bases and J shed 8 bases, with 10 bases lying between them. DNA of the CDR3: TGTGCCAGCAGCCAAGAGGGAGGTCGGGGCTACACCTTC. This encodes CASSQEGGRGYTF.

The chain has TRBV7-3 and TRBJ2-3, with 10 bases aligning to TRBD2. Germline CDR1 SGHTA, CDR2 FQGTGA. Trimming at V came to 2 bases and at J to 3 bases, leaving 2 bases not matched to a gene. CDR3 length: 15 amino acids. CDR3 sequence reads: CASSLSSGRTDTQYF. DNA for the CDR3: TGTGCCAGCAGCTTATCTAGCGGGAGAACAGATACGCAGTATTTT. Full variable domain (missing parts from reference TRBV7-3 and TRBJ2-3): GAGVSQTPSNKVTEKGKYVELRCDPISGHTALYWYRQSLGQGPEFLIYFQGTGAADDSGLPNDRFFAVRPEGSVSTLKIQRTERGDSAVYLCASSLSSGRTDTQYFGPGTRLTVL.

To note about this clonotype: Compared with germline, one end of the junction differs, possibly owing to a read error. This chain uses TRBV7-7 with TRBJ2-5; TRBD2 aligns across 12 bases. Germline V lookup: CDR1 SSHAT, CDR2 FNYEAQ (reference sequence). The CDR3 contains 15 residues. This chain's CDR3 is CASSPTSGRGETQYF. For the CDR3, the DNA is TGTGCTAGCAGCCCGACTAGCGGGAGAGGAGAGACCCAGTACTTC. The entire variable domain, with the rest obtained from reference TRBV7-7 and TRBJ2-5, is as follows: GAGVSQSPRYKVTKRGQDVTLRCDPISSHATLYWYQQALGQGPEFLTYFNYEAQPDKSGLPSDRFSAERPEGSISTLTIQRTEQRDSAMYRCASSPTSGRGETQYFGPGTRLLVL.

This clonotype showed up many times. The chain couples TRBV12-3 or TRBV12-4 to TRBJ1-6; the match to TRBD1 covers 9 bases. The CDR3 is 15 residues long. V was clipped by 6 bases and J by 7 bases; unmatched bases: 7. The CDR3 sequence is CASSQGQGRNSPLHF. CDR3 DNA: TGTGCCAGCAGCCAAGGACAGGGGAGGAATTCACCCCTCCACTTT.

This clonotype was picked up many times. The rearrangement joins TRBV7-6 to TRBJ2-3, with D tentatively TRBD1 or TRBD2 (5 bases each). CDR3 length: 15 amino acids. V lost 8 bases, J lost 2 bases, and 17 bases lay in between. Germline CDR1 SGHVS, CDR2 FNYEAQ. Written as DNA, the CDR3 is TGTGCCAGCGGGGGACGGGGTCAGACCACAGATACGCAGTATTTT. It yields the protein CASGGRGQTTDTQYF.

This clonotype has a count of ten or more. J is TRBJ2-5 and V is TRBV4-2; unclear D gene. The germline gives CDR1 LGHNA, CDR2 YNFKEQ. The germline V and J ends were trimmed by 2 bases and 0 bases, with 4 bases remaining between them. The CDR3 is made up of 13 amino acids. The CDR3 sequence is CASSQKDQETQYF. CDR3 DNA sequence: TGTGCCAGCAGCCAAAAAGACCAAGAGACCCAGTACTTC.

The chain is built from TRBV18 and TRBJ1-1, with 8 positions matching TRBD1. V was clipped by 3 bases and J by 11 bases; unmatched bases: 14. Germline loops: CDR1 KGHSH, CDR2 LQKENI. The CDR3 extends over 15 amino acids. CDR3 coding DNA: TGTGCCAGCTCACCTAGACAGGGGACGGCCCGGCGTGCTTTCTTT. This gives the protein CASSPRQGTARRAFF. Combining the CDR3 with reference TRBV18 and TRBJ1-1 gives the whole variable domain NAGVMQNPRHLVRRRGQEARLRCSPMKGHSHVYWYRQLPEEGLKFMVYLQKENIIDESGMPKERFSAEFPKEGPSILRIQQVVRGDSAAYFCASSPRQGTARRAFFGQGTRLTVV.

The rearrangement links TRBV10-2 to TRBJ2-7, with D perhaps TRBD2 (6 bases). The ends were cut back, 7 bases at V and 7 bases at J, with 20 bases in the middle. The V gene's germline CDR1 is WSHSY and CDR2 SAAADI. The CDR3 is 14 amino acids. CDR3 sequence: CASTGAGSIREQYF. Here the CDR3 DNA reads TGCGCCAGCACTGGAGCGGGTTCAATACGGGAGCAGTACTTC.

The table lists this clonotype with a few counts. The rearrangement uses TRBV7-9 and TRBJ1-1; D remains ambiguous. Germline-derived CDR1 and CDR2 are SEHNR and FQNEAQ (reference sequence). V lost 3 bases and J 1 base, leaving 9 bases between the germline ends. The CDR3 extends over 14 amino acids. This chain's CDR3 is CASSLDQPNTEAFF. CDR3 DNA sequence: TGTGCCAGCAGCTTGGACCAGCCGAACACTGAAGCTTTCTTT.

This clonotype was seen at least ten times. CDR3 protein: CSARTLDRGDSYEQYF. The CDR3 DNA follows: TGCAGTGCTCGCACACTTGACAGGGGGGACTCCTACGAGCAGTACTTC. The chain uses TRBV20-1 and TRBJ2-7, with 9 bases aligning to TRBD1. Germline CDR1 DFQATT, CDR2 SNEGSKA (reference sequence). V shed 5 bases, J shed 0 bases, and the junction held 11 bases outside the gene matches. The CDR3 sequence is 16 residues long.

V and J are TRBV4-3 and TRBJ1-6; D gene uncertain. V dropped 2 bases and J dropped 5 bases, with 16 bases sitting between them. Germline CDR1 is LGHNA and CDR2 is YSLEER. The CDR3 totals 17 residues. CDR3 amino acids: CASSQSWRGSDNSPLHF. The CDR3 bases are TGCGCCAGCAGCCAAAGTTGGCGGGGTTCGGATAATTCACCCCTCCACTTT.

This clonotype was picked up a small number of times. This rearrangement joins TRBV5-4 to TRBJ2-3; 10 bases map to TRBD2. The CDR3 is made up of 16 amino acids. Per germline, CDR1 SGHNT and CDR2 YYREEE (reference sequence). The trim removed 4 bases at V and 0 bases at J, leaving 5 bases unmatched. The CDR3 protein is CASSLGLAESTDTQYF. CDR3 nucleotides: TGTGCCAGCAGCCTCGGACTAGCGGAGAGCACAGATACGCAGTATTTT.

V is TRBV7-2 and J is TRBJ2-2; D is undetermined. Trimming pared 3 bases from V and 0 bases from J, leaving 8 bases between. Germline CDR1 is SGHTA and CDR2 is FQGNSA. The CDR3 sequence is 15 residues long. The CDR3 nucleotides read TGTGCCAGCAGCTTGTCACAGACGAACACCGGGGAGCTGTTTTTT. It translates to CASSLSQTNTGELFF.

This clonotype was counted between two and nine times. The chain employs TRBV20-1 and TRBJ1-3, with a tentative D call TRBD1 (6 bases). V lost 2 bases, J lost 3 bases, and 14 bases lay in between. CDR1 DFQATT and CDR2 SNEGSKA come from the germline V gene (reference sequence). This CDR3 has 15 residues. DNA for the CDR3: TGCAGTGCTAGAAGGCGGGGGGCAGGTGGAAACACCATATATTTT. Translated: CSARRRGAGGNTIYF.